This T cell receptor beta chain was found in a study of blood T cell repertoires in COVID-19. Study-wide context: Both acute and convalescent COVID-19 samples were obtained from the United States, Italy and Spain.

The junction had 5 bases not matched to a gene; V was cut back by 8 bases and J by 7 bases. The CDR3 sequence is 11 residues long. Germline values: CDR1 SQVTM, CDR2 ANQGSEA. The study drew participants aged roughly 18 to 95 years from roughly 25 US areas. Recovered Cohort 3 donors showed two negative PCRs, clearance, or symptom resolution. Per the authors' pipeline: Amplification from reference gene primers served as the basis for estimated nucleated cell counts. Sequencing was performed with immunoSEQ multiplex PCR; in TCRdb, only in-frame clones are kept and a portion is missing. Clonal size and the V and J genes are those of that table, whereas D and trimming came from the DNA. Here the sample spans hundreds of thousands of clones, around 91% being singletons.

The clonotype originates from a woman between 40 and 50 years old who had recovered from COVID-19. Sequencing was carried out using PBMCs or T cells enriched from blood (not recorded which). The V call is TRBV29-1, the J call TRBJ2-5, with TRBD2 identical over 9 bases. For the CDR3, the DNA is TGCAGCAATCGAGCGGGGGGGACCCAGTACTTC. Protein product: CSNRAGGTQYF.